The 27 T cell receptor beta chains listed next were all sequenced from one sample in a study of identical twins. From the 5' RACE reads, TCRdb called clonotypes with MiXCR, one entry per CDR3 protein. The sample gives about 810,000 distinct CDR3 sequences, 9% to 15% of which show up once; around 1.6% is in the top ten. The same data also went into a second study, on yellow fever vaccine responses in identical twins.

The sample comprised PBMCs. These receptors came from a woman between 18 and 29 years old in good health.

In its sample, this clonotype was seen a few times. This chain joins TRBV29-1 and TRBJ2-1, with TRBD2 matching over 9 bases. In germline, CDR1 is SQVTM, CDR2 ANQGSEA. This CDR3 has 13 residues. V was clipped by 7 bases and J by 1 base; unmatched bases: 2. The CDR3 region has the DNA TGCAGCGCTAGCGGGGTTTCCTACAATGAGCAGTTCTTC. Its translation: CSASGVSYNEQFF.

The CDR3 coding sequence is TGTGCCAGCAGCTTACGATCCCTAGCGGGAGGGAACGAGCAGTACTTC. As protein: CASSLRSLAGGNEQYF. This chain joins TRBV7-2 and TRBJ2-7; 12 bases line up with TRBD2. Germline V lookup: CDR1 SGHTA, CDR2 FQGNSA. The CDR3 runs to 16 residues. V trimming: 2 bases; J trimming: 5 bases; junction bases outside the gene matches: 7.

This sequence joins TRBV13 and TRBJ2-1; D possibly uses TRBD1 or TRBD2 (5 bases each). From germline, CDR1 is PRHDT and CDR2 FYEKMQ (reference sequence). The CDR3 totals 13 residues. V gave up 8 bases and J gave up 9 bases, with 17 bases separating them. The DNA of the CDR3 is TGTGCCAGCGGGACCTATGGGTTACTTGAGCAGTTCTTC. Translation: CASGTYGLLEQFF.

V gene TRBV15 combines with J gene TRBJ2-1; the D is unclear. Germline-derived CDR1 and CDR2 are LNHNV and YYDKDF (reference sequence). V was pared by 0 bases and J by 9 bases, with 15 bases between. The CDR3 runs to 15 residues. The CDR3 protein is CATSRDYDSTREQFF. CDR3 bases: TGTGCCACCAGCAGAGATTATGACTCCACGCGTGAGCAGTTCTTC.

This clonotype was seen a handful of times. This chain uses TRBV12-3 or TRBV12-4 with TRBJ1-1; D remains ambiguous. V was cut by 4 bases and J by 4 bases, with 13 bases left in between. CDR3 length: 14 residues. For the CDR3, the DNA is TGTGCCAGCAGTTCCAGGCCCCGTGGCACTGAAGCTTTCTTT. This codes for CASSSRPRGTEAFF.

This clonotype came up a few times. This CDR3 is CSTAPGWAYNEQFF. The CDR3 DNA reads TGCAGCACAGCTCCAGGGTGGGCATACAATGAGCAGTTCTTC. This rearrangement joins TRBV29-1 to TRBJ2-1, with a weak D call TRBD1 (5 bases). Germline V gene sequence: CDR1 SQVTM, CDR2 ANQGSEA. Trimming cost V 8 bases and J 4 bases, with 18 bases left between them. This CDR3 has 14 residues.

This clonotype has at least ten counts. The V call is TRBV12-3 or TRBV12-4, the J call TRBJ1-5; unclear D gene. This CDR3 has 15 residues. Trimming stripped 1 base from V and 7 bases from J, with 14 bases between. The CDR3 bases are TGTGCCAGCAGTTTAGTAGCGGGTTTGGGGCAGCCCCAGCATTTT. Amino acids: CASSLVAGLGQPQHF.

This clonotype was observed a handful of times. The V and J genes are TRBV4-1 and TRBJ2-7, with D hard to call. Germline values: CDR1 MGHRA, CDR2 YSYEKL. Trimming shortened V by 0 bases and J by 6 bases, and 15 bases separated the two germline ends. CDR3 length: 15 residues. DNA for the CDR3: TGCGCCAGCAGCCAAGAGAACAACGTCTACGGCGAGCAGTACTTC. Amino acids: CASSQENNVYGEQYF.

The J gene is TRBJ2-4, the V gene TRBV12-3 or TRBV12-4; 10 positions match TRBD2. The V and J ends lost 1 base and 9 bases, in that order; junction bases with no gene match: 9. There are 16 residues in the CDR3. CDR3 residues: CASSLEREGRGGIQYF. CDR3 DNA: TGTGCCAGCAGTTTAGAGCGGGAGGGCCGGGGGGGCATTCAGTACTTC.

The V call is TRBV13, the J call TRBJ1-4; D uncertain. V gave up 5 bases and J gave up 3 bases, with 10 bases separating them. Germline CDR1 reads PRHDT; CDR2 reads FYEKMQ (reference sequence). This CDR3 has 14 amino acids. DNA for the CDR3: TGTGCCAGCAGCGCGGCGGGCGCTAATGAAAAACTGTTTTTT. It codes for CASSAAGANEKLFF.

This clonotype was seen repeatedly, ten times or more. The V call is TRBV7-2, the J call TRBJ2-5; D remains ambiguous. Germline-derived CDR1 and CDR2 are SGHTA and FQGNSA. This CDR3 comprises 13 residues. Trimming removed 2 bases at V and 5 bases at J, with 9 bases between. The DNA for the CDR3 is TGTGCCAGCAGCTTAACGTTGGGGGAGACCCAGTACTTC. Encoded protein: CASSLTLGETQYF.

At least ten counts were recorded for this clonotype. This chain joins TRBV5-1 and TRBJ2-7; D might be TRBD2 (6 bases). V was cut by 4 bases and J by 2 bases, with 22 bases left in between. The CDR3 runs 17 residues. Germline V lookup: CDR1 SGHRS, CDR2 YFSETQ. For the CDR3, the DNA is TGCGCCAGCAGCGCCCGCGAGGAGGGAGGATTGACCTACGAGCAGTACTTC. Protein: CASSAREEGGLTYEQYF.

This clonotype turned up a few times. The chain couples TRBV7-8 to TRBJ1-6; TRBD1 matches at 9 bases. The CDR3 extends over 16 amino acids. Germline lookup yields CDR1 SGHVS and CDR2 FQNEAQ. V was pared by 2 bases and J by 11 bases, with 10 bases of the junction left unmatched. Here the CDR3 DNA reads TGTGCCAGCAGCTTATCCCGGACAGGGGTGTGGGCACCCCTCCACTTT. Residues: CASSLSRTGVWAPLHF.

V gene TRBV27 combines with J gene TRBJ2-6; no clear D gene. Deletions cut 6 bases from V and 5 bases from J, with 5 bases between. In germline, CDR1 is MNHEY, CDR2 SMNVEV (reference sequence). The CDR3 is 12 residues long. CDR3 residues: CASSDRANVLTF. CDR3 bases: TGTGCCAGCAGCGACAGGGCCAACGTCCTGACTTTC.

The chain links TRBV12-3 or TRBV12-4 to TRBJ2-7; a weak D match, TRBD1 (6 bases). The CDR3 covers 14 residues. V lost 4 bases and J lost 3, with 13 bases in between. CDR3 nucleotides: TGTGCCAGCAGTTGGGCAGGGGATCTCTACGAGCAGTACTTC. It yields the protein CASSWAGDLYEQYF.

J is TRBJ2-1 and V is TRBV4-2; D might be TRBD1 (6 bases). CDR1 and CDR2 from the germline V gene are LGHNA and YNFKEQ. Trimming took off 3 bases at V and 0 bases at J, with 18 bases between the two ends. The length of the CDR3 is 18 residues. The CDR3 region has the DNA TGTGCCAGCAGCCACCCAACCGGGACACAAATCTCCTACAATGAGCAGTTCTTC. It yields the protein CASSHPTGTQISYNEQFF.

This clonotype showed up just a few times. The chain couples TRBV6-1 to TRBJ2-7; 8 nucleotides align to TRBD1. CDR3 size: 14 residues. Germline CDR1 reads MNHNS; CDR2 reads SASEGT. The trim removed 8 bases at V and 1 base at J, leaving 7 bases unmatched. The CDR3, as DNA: TGTGCCAGCGTAGCCACAGGGGGATCCTACGAGCAGTACTTC. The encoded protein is CASVATGGSYEQYF.

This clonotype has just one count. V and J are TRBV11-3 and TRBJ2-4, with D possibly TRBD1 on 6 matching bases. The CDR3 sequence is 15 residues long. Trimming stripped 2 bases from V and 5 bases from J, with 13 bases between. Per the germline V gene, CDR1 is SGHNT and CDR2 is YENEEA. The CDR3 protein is CASSLQGSRENIQYF. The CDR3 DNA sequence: TGTGCCAGCAGCTTACAGGGGTCGAGGGAAAACATTCAGTACTTC.

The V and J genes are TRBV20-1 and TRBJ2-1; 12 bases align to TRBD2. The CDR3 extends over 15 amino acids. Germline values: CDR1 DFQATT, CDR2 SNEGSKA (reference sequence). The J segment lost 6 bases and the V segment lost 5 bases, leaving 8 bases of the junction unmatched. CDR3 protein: CSAPRLAGAFNEQFF. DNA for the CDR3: TGCAGTGCTCCCCGACTAGCGGGGGCTTTCAATGAGCAGTTCTTC.

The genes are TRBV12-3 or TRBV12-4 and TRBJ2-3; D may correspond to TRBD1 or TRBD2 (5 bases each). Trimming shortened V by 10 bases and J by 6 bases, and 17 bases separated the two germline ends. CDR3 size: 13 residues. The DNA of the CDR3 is TGTGCCACCCACTTCCTGTGGGGGGATACGCAGTATTTT. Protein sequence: CATHFLWGDTQYF.

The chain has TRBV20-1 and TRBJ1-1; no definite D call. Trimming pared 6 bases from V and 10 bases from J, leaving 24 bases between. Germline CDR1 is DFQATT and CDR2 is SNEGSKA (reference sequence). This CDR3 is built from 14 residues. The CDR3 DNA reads TGCAGTGCCGTCTCTGGTGCCGTCCCAAAGTTAGCTTTCTTT. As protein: CSAVSGAVPKLAFF.

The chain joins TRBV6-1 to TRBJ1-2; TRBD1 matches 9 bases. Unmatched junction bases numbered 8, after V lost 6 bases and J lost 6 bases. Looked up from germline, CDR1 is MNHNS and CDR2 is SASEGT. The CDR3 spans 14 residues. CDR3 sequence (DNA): TGTGCCAGCAGGAGCTGGGACAGGGAGAATGGCTACACCTTC. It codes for CASRSWDRENGYTF.

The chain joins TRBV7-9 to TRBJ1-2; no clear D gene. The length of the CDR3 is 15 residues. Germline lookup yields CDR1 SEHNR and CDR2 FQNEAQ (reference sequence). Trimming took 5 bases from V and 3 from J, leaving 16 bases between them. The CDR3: CASSGPGGWDYGYTF. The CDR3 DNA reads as TGTGCCAGCAGCGGCCCGGGCGGCTGGGACTATGGCTACACCTTC.

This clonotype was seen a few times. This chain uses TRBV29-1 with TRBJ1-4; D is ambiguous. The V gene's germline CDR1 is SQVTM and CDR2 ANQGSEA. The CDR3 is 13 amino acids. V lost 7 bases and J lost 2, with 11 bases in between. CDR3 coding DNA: TGCAGCGCCGGTCTGGGGACTAATGAAAAACTGTTTTTT. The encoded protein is CSAGLGTNEKLFF.

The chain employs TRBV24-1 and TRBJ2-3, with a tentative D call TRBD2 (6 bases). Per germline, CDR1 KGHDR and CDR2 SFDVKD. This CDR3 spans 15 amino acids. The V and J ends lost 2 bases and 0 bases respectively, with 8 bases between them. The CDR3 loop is CATSDWGDSTDTQYF. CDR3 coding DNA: TGTGCCACCAGTGATTGGGGGGACAGCACAGATACGCAGTATTTT.

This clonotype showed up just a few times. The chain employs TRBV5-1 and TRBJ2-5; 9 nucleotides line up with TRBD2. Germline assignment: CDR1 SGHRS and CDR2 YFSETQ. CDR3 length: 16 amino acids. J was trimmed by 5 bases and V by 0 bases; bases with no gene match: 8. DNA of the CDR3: TGCGCCAGCAGCTTGGTACTTTCCAGCGGGGGGGAGACCCAGTACTTC. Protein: CASSLVLSSGGETQYF.

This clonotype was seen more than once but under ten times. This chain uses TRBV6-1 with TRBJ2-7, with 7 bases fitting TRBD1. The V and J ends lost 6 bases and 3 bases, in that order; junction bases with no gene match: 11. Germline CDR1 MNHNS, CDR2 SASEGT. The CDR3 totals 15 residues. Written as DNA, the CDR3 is TGTGCCAGCAGAGCACAGGGGATGGTGAGCTACGAGCAGTACTTC. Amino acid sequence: CASRAQGMVSYEQYF.